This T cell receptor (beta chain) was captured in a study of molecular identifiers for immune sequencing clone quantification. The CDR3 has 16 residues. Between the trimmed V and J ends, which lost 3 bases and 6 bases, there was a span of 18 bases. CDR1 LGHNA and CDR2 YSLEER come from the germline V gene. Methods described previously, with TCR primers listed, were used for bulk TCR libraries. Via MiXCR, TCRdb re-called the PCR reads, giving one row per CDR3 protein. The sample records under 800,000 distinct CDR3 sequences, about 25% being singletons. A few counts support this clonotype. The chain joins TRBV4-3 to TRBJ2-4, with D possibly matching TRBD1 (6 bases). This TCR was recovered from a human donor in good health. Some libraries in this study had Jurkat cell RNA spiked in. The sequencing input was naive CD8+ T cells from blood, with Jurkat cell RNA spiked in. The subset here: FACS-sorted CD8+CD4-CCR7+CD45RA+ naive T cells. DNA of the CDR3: TGCGCCAGCAGCCAGGGGCCGGCAGGGGATAGAAACATTCAGTACTTC. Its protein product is CASSQGPAGDRNIQYF.